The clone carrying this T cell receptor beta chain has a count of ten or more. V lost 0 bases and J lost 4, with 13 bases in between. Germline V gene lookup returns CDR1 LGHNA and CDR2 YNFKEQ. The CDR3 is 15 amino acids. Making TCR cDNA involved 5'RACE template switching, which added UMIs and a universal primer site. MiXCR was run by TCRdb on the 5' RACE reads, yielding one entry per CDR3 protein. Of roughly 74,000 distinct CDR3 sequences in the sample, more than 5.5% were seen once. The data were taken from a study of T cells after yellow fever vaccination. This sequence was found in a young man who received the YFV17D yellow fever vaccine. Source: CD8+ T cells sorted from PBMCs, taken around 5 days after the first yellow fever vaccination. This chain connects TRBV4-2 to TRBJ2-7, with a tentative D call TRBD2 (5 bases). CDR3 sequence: CASSQEVEGSYEQYF. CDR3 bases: TGTGCCAGCAGCCAAGAGGTTGAGGGCAGTTACGAGCAGTACTTC.